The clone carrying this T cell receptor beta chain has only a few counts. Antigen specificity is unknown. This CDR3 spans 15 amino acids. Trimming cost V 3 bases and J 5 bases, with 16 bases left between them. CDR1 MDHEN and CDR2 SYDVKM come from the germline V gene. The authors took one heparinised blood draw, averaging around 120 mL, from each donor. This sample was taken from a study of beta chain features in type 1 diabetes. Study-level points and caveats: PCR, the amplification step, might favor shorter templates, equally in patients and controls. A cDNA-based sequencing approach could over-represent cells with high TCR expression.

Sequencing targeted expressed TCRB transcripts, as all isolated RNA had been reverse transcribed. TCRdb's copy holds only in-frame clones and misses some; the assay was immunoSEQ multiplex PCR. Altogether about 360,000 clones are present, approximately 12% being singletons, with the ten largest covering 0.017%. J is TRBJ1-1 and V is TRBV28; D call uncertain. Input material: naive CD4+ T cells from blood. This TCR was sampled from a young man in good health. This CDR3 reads CASSFSALPWTEAFF. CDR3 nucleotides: TGTGCCAGCAGTTTTAGTGCGCTCCCATGGACTGAAGCTTTCTTT.